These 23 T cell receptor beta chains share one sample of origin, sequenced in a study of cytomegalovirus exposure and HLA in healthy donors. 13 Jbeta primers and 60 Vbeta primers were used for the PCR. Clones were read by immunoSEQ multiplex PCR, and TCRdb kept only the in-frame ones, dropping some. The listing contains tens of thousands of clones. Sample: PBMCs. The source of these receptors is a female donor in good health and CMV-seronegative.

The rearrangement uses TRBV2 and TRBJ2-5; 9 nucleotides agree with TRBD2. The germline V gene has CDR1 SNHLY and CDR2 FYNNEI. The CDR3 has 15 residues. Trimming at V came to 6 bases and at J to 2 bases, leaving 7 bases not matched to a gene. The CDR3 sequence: CASRGGGARQETQYF. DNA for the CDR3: TGTGCCAGCAGGGGCGGGGGGGCAAGGCAAGAGACCCAGTACTTC.

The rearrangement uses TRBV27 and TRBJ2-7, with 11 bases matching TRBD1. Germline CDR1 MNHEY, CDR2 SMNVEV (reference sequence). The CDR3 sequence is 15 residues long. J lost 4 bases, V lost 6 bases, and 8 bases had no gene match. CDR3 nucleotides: TGTGCCAGCAGCCCAACCCGGGACAGGGGGTACGAGCAGTACTTC. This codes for CASSPTRDRGYEQYF.

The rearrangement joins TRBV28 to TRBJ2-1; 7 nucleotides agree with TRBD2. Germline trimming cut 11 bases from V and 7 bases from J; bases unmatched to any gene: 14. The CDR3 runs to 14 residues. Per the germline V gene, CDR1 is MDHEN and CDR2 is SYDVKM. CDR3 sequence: CASNGGGMWNEQFF. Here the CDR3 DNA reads TGTGCCTCTAACGGGGGAGGGATGTGGAATGAGCAGTTCTTC.

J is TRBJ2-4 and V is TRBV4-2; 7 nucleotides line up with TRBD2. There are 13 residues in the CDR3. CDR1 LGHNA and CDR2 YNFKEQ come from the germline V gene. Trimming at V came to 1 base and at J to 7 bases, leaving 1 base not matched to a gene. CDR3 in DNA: TGTGCCAGCAGCCAAGGGGGGGGGAACATTCAGTACTTC. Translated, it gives CASSQGGGNIQYF.

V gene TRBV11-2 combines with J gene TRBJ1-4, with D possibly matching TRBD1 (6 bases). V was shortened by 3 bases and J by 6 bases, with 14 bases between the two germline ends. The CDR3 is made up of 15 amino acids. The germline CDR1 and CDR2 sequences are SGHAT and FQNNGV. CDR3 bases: TGTGCCAGCAGCTTTGGCGCGACAGGTTATGAAAAACTGTTTTTT. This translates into CASSFGATGYEKLFF.

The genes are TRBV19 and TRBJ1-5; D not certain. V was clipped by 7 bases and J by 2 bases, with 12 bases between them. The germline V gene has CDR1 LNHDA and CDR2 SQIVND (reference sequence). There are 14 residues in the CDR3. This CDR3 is CASKESSGNQPQHF. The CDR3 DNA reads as TGTGCCAGTAAAGAGAGTTCGGGCAATCAGCCCCAGCATTTT.

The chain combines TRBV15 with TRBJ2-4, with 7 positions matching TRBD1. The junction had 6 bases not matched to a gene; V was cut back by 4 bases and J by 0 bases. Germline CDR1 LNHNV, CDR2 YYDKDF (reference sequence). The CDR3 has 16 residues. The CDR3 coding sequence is TGTGCCACCAGCACCCGACAGGGATTAGCCAAAAACATTCAGTACTTC. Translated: CATSTRQGLAKNIQYF.

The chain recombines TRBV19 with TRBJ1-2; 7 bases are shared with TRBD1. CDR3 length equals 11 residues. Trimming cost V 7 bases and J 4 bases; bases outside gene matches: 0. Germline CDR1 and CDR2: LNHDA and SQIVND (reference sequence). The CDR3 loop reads CASTGGYGYTF. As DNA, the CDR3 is TGTGCCAGTACAGGGGGCTATGGCTACACCTTC.

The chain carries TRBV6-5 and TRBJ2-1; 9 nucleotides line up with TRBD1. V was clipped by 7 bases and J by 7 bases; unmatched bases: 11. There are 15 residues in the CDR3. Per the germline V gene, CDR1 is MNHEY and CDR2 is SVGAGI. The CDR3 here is CASTDPTGGRNEQFF. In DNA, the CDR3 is TGTGCCAGCACCGACCCGACAGGGGGGCGGAATGAGCAGTTCTTC.

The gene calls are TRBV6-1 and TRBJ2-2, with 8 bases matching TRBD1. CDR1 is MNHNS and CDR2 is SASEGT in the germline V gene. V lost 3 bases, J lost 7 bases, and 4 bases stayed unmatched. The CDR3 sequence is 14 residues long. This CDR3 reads CASSEGTGNGELFF. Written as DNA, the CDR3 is TGTGCCAGCAGTGAGGGGACAGGTAACGGGGAGCTGTTTTTT.

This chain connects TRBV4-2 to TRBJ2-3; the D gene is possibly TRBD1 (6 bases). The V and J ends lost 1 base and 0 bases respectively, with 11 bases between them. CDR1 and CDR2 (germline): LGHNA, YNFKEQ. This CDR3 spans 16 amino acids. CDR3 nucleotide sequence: TGTGCCAGCAGCCAAGTCGGGACATTGAGCACAGATACGCAGTATTTT. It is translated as CASSQVGTLSTDTQYF.

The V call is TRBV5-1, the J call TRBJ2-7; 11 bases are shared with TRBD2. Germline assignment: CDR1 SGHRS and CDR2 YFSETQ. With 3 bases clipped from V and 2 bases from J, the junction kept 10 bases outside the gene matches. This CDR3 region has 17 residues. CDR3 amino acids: CASSSGPGTSGTYEQYF. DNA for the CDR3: TGCGCCAGCAGCTCAGGCCCCGGGACTAGCGGCACCTACGAGCAGTACTTC.

DNA for the CDR3: TGTGCCAGCAGTGAAGCGCACGGTGAAGCTTTCTTT. Protein: CASSEAHGEAFF. The genes are TRBV6-1 and TRBJ1-1; D uncertain. CDR1 is MNHNS and CDR2 is SASEGT in the germline V gene. This CDR3 is 12 amino acids long. Trimming stripped 0 bases from V and 7 bases from J, with 6 bases between.

The CDR3: CASSVTPGGSSGNTIYF. The CDR3 bases are TGTGCCAGCAGCGTCACTCCAGGGGGATCATCCGGAAACACCATATATTTT. The J gene is TRBJ1-3, the V gene TRBV9; 7 bases line up with TRBD1. This CDR3 has 17 residues. Germline assignment: CDR1 SGDLS and CDR2 YYNGEE. Trimming took 2 bases from V and 4 from J; bases not matched to a gene: 12.

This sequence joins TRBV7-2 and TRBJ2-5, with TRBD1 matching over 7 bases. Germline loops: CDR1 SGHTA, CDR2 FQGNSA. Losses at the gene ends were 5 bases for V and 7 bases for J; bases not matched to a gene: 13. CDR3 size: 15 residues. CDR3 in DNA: TGTGCCAGCAGCCCCCGGGACAGACCCTCGGGGACCCAGTACTTC. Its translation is CASSPRDRPSGTQYF.

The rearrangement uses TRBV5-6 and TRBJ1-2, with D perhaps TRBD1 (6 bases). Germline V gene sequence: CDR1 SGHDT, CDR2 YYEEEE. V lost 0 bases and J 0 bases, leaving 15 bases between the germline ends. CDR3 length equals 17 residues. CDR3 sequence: CASSLGQATTANYGYTF. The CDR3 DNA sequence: TGTGCCAGCAGCTTGGGACAGGCGACGACTGCTAACTATGGCTACACCTTC.

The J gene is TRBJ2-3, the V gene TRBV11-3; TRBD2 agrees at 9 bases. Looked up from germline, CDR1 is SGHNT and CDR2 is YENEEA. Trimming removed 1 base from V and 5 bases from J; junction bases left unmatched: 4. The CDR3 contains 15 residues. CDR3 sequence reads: CASSLGGGAVDTQYF. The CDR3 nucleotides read TGTGCCAGCAGCTTAGGCGGGGGGGCAGTAGATACGCAGTATTTT. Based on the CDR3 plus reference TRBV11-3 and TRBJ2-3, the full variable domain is EAGVVQSPRYKIIEKKQPVAFWCNPISGHNTLYWYLQNLGQGPELLIRYENEEAVDDSQLPKDRFSAERLKGVDSTLKIQPAELGDSAVYLCASSLGGGAVDTQYFGPGTRLTVL.

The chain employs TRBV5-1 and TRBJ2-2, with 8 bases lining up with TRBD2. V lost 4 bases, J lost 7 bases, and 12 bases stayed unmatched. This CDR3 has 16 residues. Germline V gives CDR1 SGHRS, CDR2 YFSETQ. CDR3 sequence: CASSPSGRAQGGELFF. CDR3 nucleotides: TGCGCCAGCAGCCCCAGCGGGAGAGCCCAGGGCGGGGAGCTGTTTTTT.

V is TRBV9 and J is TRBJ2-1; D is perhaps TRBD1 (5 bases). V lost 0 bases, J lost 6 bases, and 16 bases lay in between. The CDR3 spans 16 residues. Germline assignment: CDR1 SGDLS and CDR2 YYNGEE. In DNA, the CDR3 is TGTGCCAGCAGCGTAGCAGGGCTCGCTGGTGGCAATGAGCAGTTCTTC. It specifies CASSVAGLAGGNEQFF.

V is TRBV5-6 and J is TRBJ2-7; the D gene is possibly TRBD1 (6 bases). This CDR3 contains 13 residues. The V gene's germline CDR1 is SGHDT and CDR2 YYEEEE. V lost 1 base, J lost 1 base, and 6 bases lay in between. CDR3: CASSLRGSYEQYF. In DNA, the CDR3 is TGTGCCAGCAGCTTGAGGGGGTCCTACGAGCAGTACTTC.

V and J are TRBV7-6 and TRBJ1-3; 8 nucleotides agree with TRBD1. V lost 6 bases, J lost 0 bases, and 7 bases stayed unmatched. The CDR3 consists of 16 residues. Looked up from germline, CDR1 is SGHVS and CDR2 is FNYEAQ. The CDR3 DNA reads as TGTGCCAGCAGTTTTACGACAGGGGACTCTGGAAACACCATATATTTT. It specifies CASSFTTGDSGNTIYF.

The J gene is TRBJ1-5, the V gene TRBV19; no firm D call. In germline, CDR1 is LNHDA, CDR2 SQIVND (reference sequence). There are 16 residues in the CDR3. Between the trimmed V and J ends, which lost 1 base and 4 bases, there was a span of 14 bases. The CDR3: CASSIVIHSQNQPQHF. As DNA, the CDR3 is TGTGCCAGTAGTATAGTAATACACAGCCAGAATCAGCCCCAGCATTTT.

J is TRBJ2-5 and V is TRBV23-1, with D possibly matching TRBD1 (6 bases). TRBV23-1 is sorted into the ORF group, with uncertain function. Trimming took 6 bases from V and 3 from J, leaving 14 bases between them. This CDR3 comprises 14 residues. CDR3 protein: CASSQLQGKETQYF. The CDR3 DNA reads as TGCGCCAGCAGCCAGCTACAGGGAAAAGAGACCCAGTACTTC.